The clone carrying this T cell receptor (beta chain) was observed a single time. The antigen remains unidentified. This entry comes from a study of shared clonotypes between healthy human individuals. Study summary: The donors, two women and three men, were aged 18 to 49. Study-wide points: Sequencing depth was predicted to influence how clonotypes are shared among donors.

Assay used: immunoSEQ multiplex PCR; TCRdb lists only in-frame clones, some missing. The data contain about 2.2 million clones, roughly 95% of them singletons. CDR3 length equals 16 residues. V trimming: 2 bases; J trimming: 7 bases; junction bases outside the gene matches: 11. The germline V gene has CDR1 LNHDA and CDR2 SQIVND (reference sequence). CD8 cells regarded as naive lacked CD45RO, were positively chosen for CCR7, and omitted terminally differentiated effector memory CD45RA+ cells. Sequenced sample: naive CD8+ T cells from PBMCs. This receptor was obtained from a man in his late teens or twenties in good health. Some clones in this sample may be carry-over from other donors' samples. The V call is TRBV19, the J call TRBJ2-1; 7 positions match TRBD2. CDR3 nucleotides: TGTGCCAGTAGTATACTGGTGGGGGAGGGTTGGAATGAGCAGTTCTTC. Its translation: CASSILVGEGWNEQFF.